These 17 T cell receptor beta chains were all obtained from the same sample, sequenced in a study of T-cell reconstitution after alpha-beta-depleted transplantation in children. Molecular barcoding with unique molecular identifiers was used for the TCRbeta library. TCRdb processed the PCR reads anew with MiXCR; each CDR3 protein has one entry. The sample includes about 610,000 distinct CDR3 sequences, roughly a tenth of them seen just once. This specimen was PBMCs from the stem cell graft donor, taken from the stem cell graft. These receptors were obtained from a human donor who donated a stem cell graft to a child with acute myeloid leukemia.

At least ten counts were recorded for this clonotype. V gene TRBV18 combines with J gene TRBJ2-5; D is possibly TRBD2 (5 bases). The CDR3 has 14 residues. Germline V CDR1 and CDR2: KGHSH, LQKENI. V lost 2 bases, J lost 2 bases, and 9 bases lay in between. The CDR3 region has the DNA TGTGCCAGCTCACCATTTCCGGGACAAGAGACCCAGTACTTC. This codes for CASSPFPGQETQYF.

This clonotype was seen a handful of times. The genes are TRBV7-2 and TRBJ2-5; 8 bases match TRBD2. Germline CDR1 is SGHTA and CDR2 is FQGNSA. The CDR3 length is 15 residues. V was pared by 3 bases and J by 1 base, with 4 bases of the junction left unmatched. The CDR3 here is CASSFGTRTQETQYF. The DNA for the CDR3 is TGTGCCAGCAGCTTCGGGACTAGGACCCAAGAGACCCAGTACTTC.

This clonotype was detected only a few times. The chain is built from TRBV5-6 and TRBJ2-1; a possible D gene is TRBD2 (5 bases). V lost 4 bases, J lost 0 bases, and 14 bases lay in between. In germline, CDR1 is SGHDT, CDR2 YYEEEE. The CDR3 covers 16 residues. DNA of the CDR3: TGTGCCAGCAGCAAGATTAGCGCGAGCTCCTACAATGAGCAGTTCTTC. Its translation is CASSKISASSYNEQFF. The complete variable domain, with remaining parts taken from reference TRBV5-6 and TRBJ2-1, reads DAGVTQSPTHLIKTRGQQVTLRCSPKSGHDTVSWYQQALGQGPQFIFQYYEEEERQRGNFPDRFSGHQFPNYSSELNVNALLLGDSALYLCASSKISASSYNEQFFGPGTRLTVL.

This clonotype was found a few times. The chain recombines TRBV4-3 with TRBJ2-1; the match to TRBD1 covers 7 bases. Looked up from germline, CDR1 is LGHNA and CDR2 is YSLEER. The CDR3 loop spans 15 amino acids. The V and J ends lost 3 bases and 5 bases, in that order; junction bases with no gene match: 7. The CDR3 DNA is TGCGCCAGCAGCCAGTCAGGGGGTGCTCACAATGAGCAGTTCTTC. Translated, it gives CASSQSGGAHNEQFF.

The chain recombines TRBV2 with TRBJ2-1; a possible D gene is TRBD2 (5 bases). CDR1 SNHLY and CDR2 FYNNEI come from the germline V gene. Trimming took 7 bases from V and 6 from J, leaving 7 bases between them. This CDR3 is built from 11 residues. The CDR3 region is CASTDFNEQFF. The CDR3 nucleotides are TGTGCCAGCACGGACTTCAATGAGCAGTTCTTC.

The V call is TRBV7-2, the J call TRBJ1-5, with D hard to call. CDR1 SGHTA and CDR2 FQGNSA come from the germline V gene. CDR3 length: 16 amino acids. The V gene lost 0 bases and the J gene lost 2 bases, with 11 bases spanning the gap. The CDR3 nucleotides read TGTGCCAGCAGCTTAGCAGTCCGGGTACGCAATCAGCCCCAGCATTTT. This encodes CASSLAVRVRNQPQHF.

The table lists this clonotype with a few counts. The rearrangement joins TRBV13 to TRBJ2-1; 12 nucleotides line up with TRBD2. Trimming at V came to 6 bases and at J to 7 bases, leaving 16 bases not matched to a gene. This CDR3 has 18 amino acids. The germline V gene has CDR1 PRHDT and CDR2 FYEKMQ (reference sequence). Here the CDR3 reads CASSIGGASGRAENEQFF. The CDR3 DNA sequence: TGTGCCAGCAGTATTGGGGGAGCTAGCGGGAGGGCCGAGAATGAGCAGTTCTTC.

CDR3 bases: TGTGCCAGCAGTTTACGAGGGGGCGTCTCTGGAAACACCATATATTTT. Translated, it gives CASSLRGGVSGNTIYF. The chain employs TRBV12-3 or TRBV12-4 and TRBJ1-3; TRBD1 agrees at 7 bases. V was clipped by 2 bases and J by 0 bases; unmatched bases: 4. This CDR3 has 16 residues.

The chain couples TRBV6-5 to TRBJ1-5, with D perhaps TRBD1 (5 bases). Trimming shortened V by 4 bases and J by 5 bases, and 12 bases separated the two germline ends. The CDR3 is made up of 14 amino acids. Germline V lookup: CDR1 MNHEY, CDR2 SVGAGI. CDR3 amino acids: CASSWDGPDQPQHF. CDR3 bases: TGTGCCAGCAGTTGGGACGGGCCAGATCAGCCCCAGCATTTT.

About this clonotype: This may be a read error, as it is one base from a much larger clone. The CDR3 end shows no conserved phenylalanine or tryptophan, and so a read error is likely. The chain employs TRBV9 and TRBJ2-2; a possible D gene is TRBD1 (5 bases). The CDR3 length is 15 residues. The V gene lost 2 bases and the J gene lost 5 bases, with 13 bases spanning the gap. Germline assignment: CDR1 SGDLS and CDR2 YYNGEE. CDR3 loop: CASSVNQGSTGELFV. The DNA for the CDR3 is TGTGCCAGCAGCGTGAACCAGGGTTCGACCGGGGAGCTGTTTGTT.

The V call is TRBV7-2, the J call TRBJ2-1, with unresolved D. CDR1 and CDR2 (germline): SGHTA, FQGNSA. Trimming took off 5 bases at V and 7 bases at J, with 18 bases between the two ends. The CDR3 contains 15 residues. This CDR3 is CASSPNGRSTNEQFF. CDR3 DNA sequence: TGTGCCAGCAGCCCGAATGGGCGGAGCACGAATGAGCAGTTCTTC.

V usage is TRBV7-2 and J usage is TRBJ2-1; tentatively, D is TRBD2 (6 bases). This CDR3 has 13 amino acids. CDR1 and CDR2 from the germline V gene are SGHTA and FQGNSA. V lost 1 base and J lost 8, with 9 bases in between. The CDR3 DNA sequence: TGTGCCAGCAGCTTAGTCGGGAGAGATGAGCAGTTCTTC. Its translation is CASSLVGRDEQFF.

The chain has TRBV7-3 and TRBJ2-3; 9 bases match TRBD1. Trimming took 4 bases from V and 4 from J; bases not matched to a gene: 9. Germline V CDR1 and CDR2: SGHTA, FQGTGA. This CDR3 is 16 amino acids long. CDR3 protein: CASSSTQGQGPDTQYF. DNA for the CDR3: TGTGCCAGCAGCTCCACACAGGGACAGGGTCCAGATACGCAGTATTTT.

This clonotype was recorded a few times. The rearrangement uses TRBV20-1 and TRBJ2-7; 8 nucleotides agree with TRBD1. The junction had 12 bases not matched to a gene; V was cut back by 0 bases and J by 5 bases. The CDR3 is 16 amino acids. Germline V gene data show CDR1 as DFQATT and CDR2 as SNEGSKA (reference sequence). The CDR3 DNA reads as TGCAGTGCTAGAGAGGAACTGGGCAGGGGGCTCCACGAGCAGTACTTC. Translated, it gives CSAREELGRGLHEQYF.

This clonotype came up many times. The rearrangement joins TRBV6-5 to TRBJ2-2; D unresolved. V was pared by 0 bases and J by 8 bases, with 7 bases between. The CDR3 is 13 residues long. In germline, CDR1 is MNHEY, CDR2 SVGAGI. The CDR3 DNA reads TGTGCCAGCAGTTACTCCGAGGATGGGGAGCTGTTTTTT. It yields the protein CASSYSEDGELFF.

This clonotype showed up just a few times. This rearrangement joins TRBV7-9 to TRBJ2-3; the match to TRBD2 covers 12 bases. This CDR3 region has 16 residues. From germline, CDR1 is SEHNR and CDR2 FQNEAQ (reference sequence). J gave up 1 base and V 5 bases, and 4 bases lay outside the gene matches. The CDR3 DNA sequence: TGTGCCAGCAGCCGGACTAGCGGGACTCGCACAGATACGCAGTATTTT. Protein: CASSRTSGTRTDTQYF.

CDR3: CASSLFRTGGSYNEQFF. The CDR3 nucleotides read TGCGCCAGCAGCCTCTTTAGGACGGGGGGTTCCTACAATGAGCAGTTCTTC. The gene calls are TRBV5-1 and TRBJ2-1, with 7 bases identical to TRBD2. CDR1 is SGHRS, CDR2 YFSETQ, per germline. Unmatched junction bases numbered 11, after V lost 4 bases and J lost 1 base. The CDR3 is 17 residues long. Filled out from reference TRBV5-1 and TRBJ2-1, the complete variable domain reads KAGVTQTPRYLIKTRGQQVTLSCSPISGHRSVSWYQQTPGQGLQFLFEYFSETQRNKGNFPGRFSGRQFSNSRSEMNVSTLELGDSALYLCASSLFRTGGSYNEQFFGPGTRLTVL.